This T cell receptor beta chain was retrieved from a study of T cells in Graves' hyperthyroidism and ophthalmopathy. The CDR3 runs to 12 residues. With 5 bases clipped from V and 4 bases from J, the junction kept 3 bases outside the gene matches. Looked up from germline, CDR1 is DFQATT and CDR2 is SNEGSKA (reference sequence). Regarding the study as a whole: A median 6.5 months before onset, the model predicted ophthalmopathy. In the blood, most expanded thyroid clonotypes above 0.001 appeared as well.

Amplified TCR beta CDR3 regions came from RNA transcripts. Carried out on the TCR CDR3, a first-round RT-PCR used the HTBI primer set. TCRdb reprocessed the multiplex PCR reads with MiXCR, giving one entry per CDR3 protein. The sample comprises 130,000 to 150,000 distinct CDR3 sequences, around 20% of which are singletons, and 65% to 80% rests with the top ten. This clonotype was observed at least ten times. Its antigen is still unknown. The sequence came from a woman aged 45 to 65 with Graves' hyperthyroidism that later progressed to Graves' ophthalmopathy. The genes are TRBV20-1 and TRBJ2-5; 8 nucleotides agree with TRBD1. The sequenced sample was blood. The CDR3 bases are TGCAGTGCTGACAGGGGCGGAGAGACCCAGTACTTC. It codes for CSADRGGETQYF.